This TCR beta chain was found in a study of blood T cell repertoires in COVID-19. The table came from immunoSEQ multiplex PCR; TCRdb's copy has only in-frame clones and leaves some out. The sample lists some 250,000 clones, 86% occurring once. This CDR3 region has 16 residues. In germline, CDR1 is SGDLS, CDR2 YYNGEE. Between the trimmed V and J ends, which lost 5 bases and 4 bases, there was a span of 21 bases. The sample was peripheral blood. The clonotype was recovered from a woman between 25 and 40 years old who had recovered from COVID-19. The rearrangement links TRBV9 to TRBJ1-2, with D hard to call. In nucleotides, the CDR3 is TGTGCCAGCAGTGCCCGCTCTCCCGCGGAACCCTATGGCTACACCTTC. Its protein is CASSARSPAEPYGYTF.